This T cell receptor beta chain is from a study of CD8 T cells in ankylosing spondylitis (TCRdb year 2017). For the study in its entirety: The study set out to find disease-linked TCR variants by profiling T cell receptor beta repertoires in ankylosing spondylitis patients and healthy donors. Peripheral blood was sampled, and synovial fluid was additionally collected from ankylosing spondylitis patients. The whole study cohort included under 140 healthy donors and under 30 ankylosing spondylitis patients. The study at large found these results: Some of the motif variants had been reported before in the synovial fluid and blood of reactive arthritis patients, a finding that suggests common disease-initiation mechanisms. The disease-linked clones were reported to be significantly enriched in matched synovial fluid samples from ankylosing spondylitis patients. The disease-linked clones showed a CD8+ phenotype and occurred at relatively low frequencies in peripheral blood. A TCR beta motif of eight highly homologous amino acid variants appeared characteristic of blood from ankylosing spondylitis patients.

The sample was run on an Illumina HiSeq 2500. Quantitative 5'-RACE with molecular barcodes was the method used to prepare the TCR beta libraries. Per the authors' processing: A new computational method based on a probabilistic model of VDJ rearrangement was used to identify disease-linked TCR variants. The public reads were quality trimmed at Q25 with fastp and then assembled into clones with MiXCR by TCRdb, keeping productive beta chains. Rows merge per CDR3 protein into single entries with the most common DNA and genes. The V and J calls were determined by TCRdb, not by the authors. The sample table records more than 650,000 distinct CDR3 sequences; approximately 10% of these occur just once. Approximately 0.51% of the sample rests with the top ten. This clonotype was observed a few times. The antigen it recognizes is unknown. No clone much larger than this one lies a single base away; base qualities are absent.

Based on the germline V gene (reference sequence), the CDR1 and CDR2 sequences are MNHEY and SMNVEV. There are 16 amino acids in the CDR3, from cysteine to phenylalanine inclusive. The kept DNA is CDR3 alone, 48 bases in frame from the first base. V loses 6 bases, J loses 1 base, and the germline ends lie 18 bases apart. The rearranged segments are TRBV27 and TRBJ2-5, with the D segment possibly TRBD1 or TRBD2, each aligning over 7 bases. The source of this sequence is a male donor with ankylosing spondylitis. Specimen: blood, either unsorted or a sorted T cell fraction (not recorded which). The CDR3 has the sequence CASSLYRGGIQETQYF. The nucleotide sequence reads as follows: TGTGCCAGCAGCCTCTACAGGGGAGGGATCCAAGAGACCCAGTACTTC.